What follows are 24 T cell receptor beta chains derived from one specimen sequenced in a study of Ad26.COV2.S vaccination and SARS-CoV-2 variants. This sample's treatment: some 20 received Ad26.COV2.S at low or high dose, single or two shots; several received placebo; per-sample allocation not given. The study sampled participants on day 63 after the first vaccine or placebo injection. The table came from immunoSEQ multiplex PCR; TCRdb's copy has only in-frame clones and leaves some out. The repertoire holds 360,000 or so clones, with about 89% as singletons. The source was peripheral blood, collected in a trial of Ad26.COV2.S vaccine versus placebo. The receptors shown here come from a person between 18 and 65 years old who received the Ad26.COV2.S COVID-19 vaccine or a placebo.

Only a few counts were recorded for this clone. The chain couples TRBV12-2 to TRBJ2-1; the table's D call TRBD2 went unverified against the DNA. TRBV12-2 is flagged as a pseudogene. The CDR3 consists of 17 residues. DNA for the CDR3: TGTGCAAGTCGCCCCCAACTAGCGGCTATAAGAAGGGATGAGCAGTTCTTC. It encodes CASRPQLAAIRRDEQFF.

The chain couples TRBV28 to TRBJ2-2, with 11 bases matching TRBD2. The CDR3 runs to 15 residues. Trimming cost V 5 bases and J 2 bases; bases outside gene matches: 1. Germline V gives CDR1 MDHEN, CDR2 SYDVKM. The CDR3, as DNA: TGTGCCAGCAGTACTAGCGGGAGTAACACCGGGGAGCTGTTTTTT. Encoded protein: CASSTSGSNTGELFF.

The V gene is TRBV7-8, the J gene TRBJ1-4; no clear D gene. V dropped 1 base and J dropped 4 bases, with 16 bases sitting between them. The CDR3 has 17 amino acids. Germline CDR1 SGHVS, CDR2 FQNEAQ. CDR3 residues: CASSLVPGVPSNEKLFF. Written as DNA, the CDR3 is TGTGCCAGCAGCTTAGTTCCTGGGGTACCAAGTAATGAAAAACTGTTTTTT.

The rearrangement joins TRBV3-1 (or the pseudogene TRBV3-2) to TRBJ2-7; D perhaps matches TRBD2 (5 bases). Germline V CDR1 and CDR2: LGHDT, YNNKEL (reference sequence). Trimming left V 7 bases short and J 0 bases short, with 13 bases between. The CDR3 runs 14 residues. The CDR3 spells CASTWTGSSYEQYF. The CDR3 region has the DNA TGTGCCAGCACCTGGACGGGGAGCTCCTACGAGCAGTACTTC.

The rearrangement links TRBV25-1 to TRBJ2-7; 7 bases match TRBD2. The CDR3 contains 15 residues. Germline-derived CDR1 and CDR2 are MGHDK and SYGVNS. J lost 4 bases, V lost 3 bases, and 9 bases had no gene match. CDR3 protein: CASSDPRLAGYEQYF. Here the CDR3 DNA reads TGTGCCAGCAGTGATCCCCGACTAGCCGGGTACGAGCAGTACTTC.

This sequence joins TRBV5-1 and TRBJ2-7; TRBD1 agrees at 9 bases. This CDR3 spans 15 amino acids. CDR1 is SGHRS and CDR2 is YFSETQ in the germline V gene. V was clipped by 3 bases and J by 1 base; unmatched bases: 5. For the CDR3, the DNA is TGCGCCAGCAGCTACGGACAGGGGTGGTCCTACGAGCAGTACTTC. Protein sequence: CASSYGQGWSYEQYF.

As regards this clone: The sample carries other DNA sequences with the same CDR3. The rearrangement uses TRBV29-1 and TRBJ2-7; D gene ambiguous. This CDR3 region has 11 residues. Per germline, CDR1 SQVTM and CDR2 ANQGSEA. Trimming took off 1 base at V and 4 bases at J, with 5 bases between the two ends. CDR3 nucleotide sequence: TGCAGCGTTGAAGTTGGTTACGAGCAGTACTTC. Translated: CSVEVGYEQYF.

The CDR3 protein is CASSPPGRVELFF. In DNA, the CDR3 is TGTGCCAGCAGCCCCCCGGGCAGGGTGGAGCTGTTTTTT. The chain has TRBV7-8 and TRBJ2-2, with D possibly TRBD1 on 5 matching bases. Germline V CDR1 and CDR2: SGHVS, FQNEAQ. The CDR3 has 13 amino acids. V was pared by 5 bases and J by 10 bases, with 14 bases between.

This chain links TRBV6-4 with TRBJ2-2; tentative D call: TRBD2 (6 bases). CDR3 length equals 15 residues. Germline CDR1 MRHNA, CDR2 SNTAGT. The ends were cut back, 0 bases at V and 5 bases at J, with 10 bases in the middle. CDR3 sequence (DNA): TGTGCCAGCAGTGACTCTGGGGCGGGGACCGGGGAGCTGTTTTTT. Residues: CASSDSGAGTGELFF.

The genes are TRBV2 and TRBJ1-3; tentative D call: TRBD1 (5 bases). The CDR3 is 15 amino acids. V was pared by 7 bases and J by 0 bases, with 13 bases between. CDR1 and CDR2 (germline): SNHLY, FYNNEI. CDR3 sequence (DNA): TGTGCCAGCACCTCTCGACAGTACTCTGGAAACACCATATATTTT. It encodes CASTSRQYSGNTIYF.

The chain employs TRBV3-1 (or the pseudogene TRBV3-2) and TRBJ2-1; D is unclear. Trimming took 1 base from V and 9 from J, leaving 10 bases between them. The CDR3 is made up of 13 amino acids. Germline assignment: CDR1 LGHDT and CDR2 YNNKEL (reference sequence). The CDR3 loop reads CASSQVLESEQFF. Here the CDR3 DNA reads TGTGCCAGCAGCCAAGTTCTTGAGTCTGAGCAGTTCTTC.

This chain links TRBV5-4 with TRBJ2-3; weak D call: TRBD2 (5 bases). The CDR3 extends over 13 amino acids. V gave up 3 bases and J gave up 6 bases, with 11 bases separating them. Germline V gene data show CDR1 as SGHNT and CDR2 as YYREEE (reference sequence). The CDR3 bases are TGTGCCAGCAGCTCGAGGTGGGAGGATACGCAGTATTTT. Translated: CASSSRWEDTQYF.

Only one count was recorded for this clone. V and J are TRBV9 and TRBJ2-2; 10 bases are a match to TRBD1. The CDR3 covers 16 residues. Germline CDR1 reads SGDLS; CDR2 reads YYNGEE. Trimming took 3 bases from V and 1 from J; bases not matched to a gene: 3. CDR3 sequence reads: CASSGRDRGNTGELFF. The CDR3 nucleotides are TGTGCCAGCAGCGGGAGGGACAGGGGGAACACCGGGGAGCTGTTTTTT.

This sequence joins TRBV27 and TRBJ1-5, with unresolved D. This CDR3 region has 15 residues. Germline CDR1 reads MNHEY; CDR2 reads SMNVEV (reference sequence). The V end lost 5 bases, the J end lost 2 bases, and 13 bases lay between the germline ends. The CDR3 DNA follows: TGTGCCAGCAGTCCCACCGAACACGGCAATCAGCCCCAGCATTTT. This codes for CASSPTEHGNQPQHF.

This chain joins TRBV28 and TRBJ1-2; D gene uncertain. The CDR3 extends over 10 amino acids. Trimming removed 9 bases at V and 6 bases at J, with 8 bases between. From germline, CDR1 is MDHEN and CDR2 SYDVKM. CDR3 bases: TGTGCCAGTGGGTTGGATGGCTACACCTTC. Translation gives CASGLDGYTF.

This clone was counted once. This chain connects TRBV27 to TRBJ1-5, with D perhaps TRBD1 (5 bases). Per germline, CDR1 MNHEY and CDR2 SMNVEV (reference sequence). V lost 2 bases and J lost 6, with 5 bases in between. The CDR3 is 12 residues long. The CDR3 region has the DNA TGTGCCAGCAGTTTACAGGGTCAGCCCCAGCATTTT. It encodes CASSLQGQPQHF.

By share, this clone ranks as medium-sized (0.01 to 0.1%). The sample has other DNA sequences that encode this CDR3 too. This chain connects TRBV12-3 or TRBV12-4 to TRBJ2-7, with D uncertain. V was pared by 3 bases and J by 1 base, with 7 bases between. This CDR3 is 13 amino acids long. CDR3 DNA sequence: TGTGCCAGCAGTTTGGCAGGTTCCTACGAGCAGTACTTC. Its translation: CASSLAGSYEQYF.

Points on this clone: The junction departs from the called germline gene at one end, perhaps through a read error. The rearrangement uses TRBV3-1 (or the pseudogene TRBV3-2) and TRBJ2-7; 9 nucleotides align to TRBD2. Germline loops: CDR1 LGHDT, CDR2 YNNKEL (reference sequence). The CDR3 contains 16 residues. CDR3 sequence reads: CASSQDQTVGLARISF. In DNA form, the CDR3 reads TGTGCCAGCAGCCAAGATCAAACTGTTGGACTAGCGAGAATTTCCTTC.

This rearrangement joins TRBV30 to TRBJ2-6, with D maybe TRBD2 (5 bases). CDR1 GTSNPN and CDR2 SVGIG come from the germline V gene (reference sequence). V was shortened by 1 base and J by 3 bases, with 16 bases between the two germline ends. This CDR3 is 17 amino acids long. The CDR3 bases are TGTGCCTGGAGTGCTCCTAGCAGTTCGAGTGGGGCCAACGTCCTGACTTTC. Translated: CAWSAPSSSSGANVLTF. Together with reference TRBV30 and TRBJ2-6, the CDR3 gives the full variable domain: SQTIHQWPATLVQPVGSPLSLECTVEGTSNPNLYWYRQAAGRGLQLLFYSVGIGQISSEVPQNLSASRPQDRQFILSSKKLLLSDSGFYLCAWSAPSSSSGANVLTFGAGSRLTVL.

The chain has TRBV28 and TRBJ2-1; 8 bases are shared with TRBD2. Losses at the gene ends were 3 bases for V and 8 bases for J; bases not matched to a gene: 6. The CDR3 length is 14 residues. Germline V gene data show CDR1 as MDHEN and CDR2 as SYDVKM. CDR3 DNA: TGTGCCAGCAGTTTGAGCGGGAGAGGGGATGAGCAGTTCTTC. Its protein product is CASSLSGRGDEQFF.

A remark on this clone: Other nucleotide sequences from this sample produce the same CDR3. In DNA form, the CDR3 reads TGTGCCAGCACGACTAGCGGGAGCTACGAGCAGTACTTC. It codes for CASTTSGSYEQYF. V and J are TRBV27 and TRBJ2-7; 12 positions match TRBD2. Per germline, CDR1 MNHEY and CDR2 SMNVEV (reference sequence). V was clipped by 7 bases and J by 3 bases; unmatched bases: 1. The CDR3 sequence is 13 residues long.

DNA of the CDR3: TGCGCCAGCGGACGAGGGGTTGGCTACACCTTC. This sequence encodes CASGRGVGYTF. The chain recombines TRBV10-2 with TRBJ1-2; a possible D gene is TRBD1 (5 bases). CDR1 WSHSY and CDR2 SAAADI come from the germline V gene. This CDR3 comprises 11 residues. Trimming stripped 8 bases from V and 7 bases from J, with 11 bases between.

The chain couples TRBV30 to TRBJ2-5, with D tentatively TRBD1 (5 bases). Germline V CDR1 and CDR2: GTSNPN, SVGIG (reference sequence). V was cut by 3 bases and J by 1 base, with 15 bases left in between. The CDR3 is 15 residues long. The CDR3: CAWSEPYRPQETQYF. The CDR3 coding sequence is TGTGCCTGGAGCGAACCTTACAGGCCCCAAGAGACCCAGTACTTC. Using reference TRBV30 and TRBJ2-5 for the parts outside the CDR3, the full variable domain is SQTIHQWPATLVQPVGSPLSLECTVEGTSNPNLYWYRQAAGRGLQLLFYSVGIGQISSEVPQNLSASRPQDRQFILSSKKLLLSDSGFYLCAWSEPYRPQETQYFGPGTRLLVL.

The V gene is TRBV14, the J gene TRBJ2-7; 7 bases fit TRBD1. Germline V gene data show CDR1 as SGHDN and CDR2 as FVKESK. V trimming: 1 base; J trimming: 0 bases; junction bases outside the gene matches: 6. The CDR3 is made up of 16 amino acids. The DNA for the CDR3 is TGTGCCAGCAGCCAAGGGCCGGGACAGTCCTCCTACGAGCAGTACTTC. Residues: CASSQGPGQSSYEQYF. The full variable domain, with the rest looked up from reference TRBV14 and TRBJ2-7, is EAGVTQFPSHSVIEKGQTVTLRCDPISGHDNLYWYRRVMGKEIKFLLHFVKESKQDESGMPNNRFLAERTGGTYSTLKVQPAELEDSGVYFCASSQGPGQSSYEQYFGPGTRLTVT.